This paragraph covers one T cell receptor beta chain sequence. The antigen remains unidentified. These data belong to a study of cytomegalovirus exposure and HLA in healthy donors. Broader study findings: In a later analysis, TCR beta V- and J-gene trimming was associated with a missense DCLRE1C variant. Follow-up analysis seemed to connect common viral pathogens with several of the most significant clusters identified. Three of the chains that were CMV-associated were confirmed in vitro to be specific for CMV antigens.

The CDR3 is 15 amino acids. CDR1 is SEHNR and CDR2 is FQNEAQ in the germline V gene (reference sequence). Deletions cut 10 bases from V and 0 bases from J, with 16 bases between. A multiplex PCR was run with 60 Vbeta primers and 13 Jbeta primers. Using immunoSEQ multiplex PCR, the repertoire was profiled, and TCRdb retains in-frame clones only, with some absent. This repertoire shows approximately 85,000 clones, approximately 77% found once; its top ten account for roughly 11%. The sequence came from a woman aged 40 to 50 in good health and CMV-seropositive. The material sequenced was PBMCs. V gene TRBV7-9 combines with J gene TRBJ2-4, with a tentative D call TRBD2 (6 bases). The CDR3 spells CATNWGELAKNIQYF. The CDR3 nucleotides read TGTGCCACCAACTGGGGGGAGCTAGCCAAAAACATTCAGTACTTC.